The present T cell receptor beta chain was sequenced within a study of blood T cell repertoires in COVID-19. Across the study: The origin of the acute and convalescent COVID-19 samples was the United States, Italy and Spain. From T cells, B-cell-depleted T cells, or PBMCs came the material, which was cDNA or gDNA.

Original methodology: Nucleated cell counts were estimated from reference gene primer amplification. The repertoire was sequenced with immunoSEQ multiplex PCR; TCRdb's copy has only in-frame clones and lacks some. D and trimming come from the DNA, and the V and J calls and clone size come from that table. The top ten hold 5.5% to 7.5% of the sample, which has tens of thousands of clones, 65% to 90% seen once. A few counts support this clone. Sequences were obtained from peripheral blood. This receptor was obtained from a woman aged 60 to 75 with acute or convalescent COVID-19.

As DNA, the CDR3 is TGTGCCAGCAGGCCTCGGTCTGAGGAAACAGATACGCAGTATTTT. Translated, it gives CASRPRSEETDTQYF. This chain links TRBV9 with TRBJ2-3; D uncertain. The CDR3 length is 15 residues. The V end was cut by 5 bases, the J end by 3 bases, with 16 bases between. Per the germline V gene, CDR1 is SGDLS and CDR2 is YYNGEE.